The rows below give T cell receptor beta chains drawn from one sample of a study of CD4 and CD8 cells across lung adenocarcinoma regions. TCRdb analysed the PCR reads with MiXCR anew, one entry per CDR3 protein. This sample has just over 20,000 distinct CDR3 sequences, with around half found just once. Sequenced input: CD8+ T cells from the center of a lung tumor. These TCRs come from a female donor with lung adenocarcinoma. The CD4 and CD8 labels of this study may be unreliable. CDR3s include the opening cysteine and the closing phenylalanine or tryptophan. Fields, in order: V gene, D gene, clone size, J gene, CDR3 DNA, CDR3 protein. A D gene is named only where the DNA matches it firmly. The size field is filled for only some rows; it gives once, few, many or a size class.

>TRBV4-1|.|.|TRBJ2-3
TGCGCCAGGGGGCAAGGGGTCTGTGGCCCAGATACGCAGTATTTC
CARGQGVCGPDTQYF
>TRBV6-1|TRBD2|.|TRBJ2-7
TGTGCCAGCAGTCCCGGACAGGGGACTAGCGGGAGTTACGAGCAGTACTTC
CASSPGQGTSGSYEQYF
>TRBV10-3|.|.|TRBJ2-1
TGTGCCATCAGCGCGAGGGGAGATGCGCAGTTTTTC
CAISARGDAQFF
>TRBV4-1|TRBD2|many|TRBJ2-1
TGCGCCAGCAGCCAACCACCAGCGGGAGCATTACAATTCTCCTACAATGAGCAGTTCTTC
CASSQPPAGALQFSYNEQFF
>TRBV27|.|.|TRBJ2-5
TGTGCCGGGGGGCAGGGGGGCGGTGACCCAGAGACCCAGTACTTC
CAGGQGGGDPETQYF
>TRBV4-1|TRBD2|.|TRBJ2-5
TGCGCCAGCAGCCAACCTATACTAGCGAGCCAAGAGACCCAGTACTTC
CASSQPILASQETQYF
>TRBV6-1|.|.|TRBJ2-4
TGTGCCAGGGGGGAGTTGAGGGGAAAGACGCAGTATTTC
CARGELRGKTQYF
>TRBV6-1|.|.|TRBJ2-5
TGTGCCAGCAGTGAACGGGAGCAAGAGACCCAGTACTTC
CASSEREQETQYF
>TRBV12-3/TRBV12-4|.|.|TRBJ2-1
TGTGCCAGCACGTCATCGAGGGGGAATGAGCAGTTCTTC
CASTSSRGNEQFF
>TRBV28|TRBD1|many|TRBJ2-1
TGTGCCAGCAGTTTCAACAGGGGGCTGGACAATGAGCAGTTCTTC
CASSFNRGLDNEQFF
>TRBV6-1|.|many|TRBJ2-7
TGTGCCACCTGTATGGTATTTTGGCAGCGAGGGCATCCCTACGAGCAGTACTTC
CATCMVFWQRGHPYEQYF
>TRBV10-1|.|.|TRBJ2-4
TGCGCCAGCAAGGGCCGGCGAGCCCAAGACACGCAGTACTTC
CASKGRRAQDTQYF
>TRBV7-9|.|many|TRBJ2-3
TGTGCCAGCAGCGGCACCGGGACTGGGACCACAGATACGCAGTATTTT
CASSGTGTGTTDTQYF
>TRBV6-5|.|.|TRBJ2-2
TGTGCCAGCAGTTACCGCCGGCGGACCAACACCGGGGAGCTGTTTTTT
CASSYRRRTNTGELFF
>TRBV6-1|.|.|TRBJ2-7
TGTGCCAGCAGCCAAGAGGAGGGAGCGTCCTACGAGCAGTACTTC
CASSQEEGASYEQYF
>TRBV14|.|few|TRBJ2-2
TGTGCCAGCAGCCAAGACAGGGCCGGGGAGCTGTTTTTT
CASSQDRAGELFF
>TRBV27|.|.|TRBJ2-7
TGTGCCAGGGGTCCTAAAGACATGCAGTACTTC
CARGPKDMQYF
>TRBV10-2|TRBD1|.|TRBJ2-7
TGCGCCAGCACCATAGGACAGGGTCCCTACGAGCAGTACTTC
CASTIGQGPYEQYF
>TRBV9|.|.|TRBJ1-6
TGTGCCAGCAGCCCCAGGGCGGGGGGTTCACCCCTCCACTTT
CASSPRAGGSPLHF
>TRBV6-1|.|.|TRBJ1-1
TGTGCCAGCAGGGAAGGGTCACAGGGAAAGGCTGAAGCTTTCTTT
CASREGSQGKAEAFF
>TRBV27|TRBD2|.|TRBJ2-3
TGCCGCGGCGCGGGGGGTCAAGCCAAAGATACGCAGTATTTT
CRGAGGQAKDTQYF
>TRBV25-1|.|.|TRBJ2-3
TGTGTCAGCAGTCCTCTAGACCGGGACACAGATACGCAGTATTTT
CVSSPLDRDTDTQYF
>TRBV2|.|few|TRBJ2-1
TGTGCCAGCCGCCTCCGGACGTACAATGAGCAGTTCTTC
CASRLRTYNEQFF
>TRBV6-1|.|few|TRBJ2-1
TGTGCCAGCAGTGCGGGGGCGGGGCTGAATGAGCAGTTCTTC
CASSAGAGLNEQFF
>TRBV20-1|TRBD1|few|TRBJ2-6
TGCAGTGCGCCCCGGGACAGGGTTTCTGGGGCCAACGTCCTGACTTTC
CSAPRDRVSGANVLTF
>TRBV4-2|TRBD2|few|TRBJ2-5
TGTGCCAGCAGCCCCGGGGGGGAGCAAGAGACCCAGTACTTC
CASSPGGEQETQYF
>TRBV4-1|.|few|TRBJ2-1
TGCGCCAGCAGCCAAGATTGGGTAGGAAGCTCCTACAATGAGCAGTTCTTC
CASSQDWVGSSYNEQFF
>TRBV12-5|.|.|TRBJ2-5
TGTGCTAGTGCCAGACAAGGTCGAGAGACCCAGTACTTC
CASARQGRETQYF
>TRBV2|TRBD1|.|TRBJ1-2
TGTGCCAGCATGGGACTCAGGGGGAAAGGCTACACCTTC
CASMGLRGKGYTF
>TRBV27|TRBD1|.|TRBJ2-5
TGTGCCAGGGGGCAGGGGGTAGGACACCAAGATACCCAGTACTTC
CARGQGVGHQDTQYF
>TRBV6-1|.|.|TRBJ2-2
TGTGCCAGCAGCGGACTGGCGGTGAACACCGAGGAGCTGTATTTT
CASSGLAVNTEELYF
>TRBV6-1|TRBD1|few|TRBJ2-5
TGTGCCAGCAGCCCCAGGGGGCCCCCGGAGACCCAGTACTTC
CASSPRGPPETQYF
>TRBV6-1|.|medium-sized|TRBJ2-1
TGTGCCAGCAGTGGTTTCACAGTAAACAATGAGCAGTTCTTC
CASSGFTVNNEQFF
>TRBV7-2|.|few|TRBJ2-1
TGTGCCAGCAGCTTAGGACGGGGCGTTGAGCAGTTCTTC
CASSLGRGVEQFF
>TRBV6-1|TRBD2|.|TRBJ2-3
TGTGCCAGCAGCCTTCGGGGGGGAAGCACAGATACGCAGTATTTT
CASSLRGGSTDTQYF
>TRBV6-1|.|.|TRBJ2-4
TGTGCCAGCAGTGAAGGACAGGGAGGGATTCAGTACTTC
CASSEGQGGIQYF
>TRBV10-1|TRBD1|.|TRBJ2-3
TGCGCCAGCAGGGTGAGCACAGGGGAGCAGTATTTT
CASRVSTGEQYF
>TRBV27|.|.|TRBJ2-7
TGTGCCAGCATGACCAGGGGCTCAACCTACGAGCAGTACTTC
CASMTRGSTYEQYF
>TRBV12-5|.|few|TRBJ1-2
TGTGCTAGTGGCTCATCTAACTATGGCTACACCTTC
CASGSSNYGYTF
>TRBV6-5|.|.|TRBJ1-6
TGTGCCAGCAGTTACTCTACCTCACCCCTCCACTTT
CASSYSTSPLHF
>TRBV6-1|.|.|TRBJ2-3
TGTGCCAGCAGTCGAACACAGGAATTTGATACGCAGTATTTT
CASSRTQEFDTQYF
>TRBV6-1|.|once|TRBJ2-3
TGTGCCAGTCGGACAAGGAACACCGGGACGCAGTATTTT
CASRTRNTGTQYF
>TRBV12-3/TRBV12-4|.|.|TRBJ2-4
TGTGCCAGCAGTTTAGGGACGGTGTTCTTAGCCAAAAACATTCAGTACTTC
CASSLGTVFLAKNIQYF
>TRBV10-1|.|.|TRBJ2-4
TGCGCGGGCCGTCAGGGTGTAGCCCAAAACATCCAGTACTTC
CAGRQGVAQNIQYF
>TRBV6-5|.|.|TRBJ2-2
TGTGCCAGCAGTTCTCCATTCCGGGCCGTGAACACAGATACGCTGTATTTT
CASSSPFRAVNTDTLYF
>TRBV6-1|.|.|TRBJ2-7
TGTGCCAGCATGAGGACTCTCTACGAGCAGTACTTC
CASMRTLYEQYF
>TRBV6-1|TRBD2|.|TRBJ2-3
TGTGCCAGCAGTGGACCGTTCTGGCGCGGGAGGGACCCAGATACTCAGTATTTT
CASSGPFWRGRDPDTQYF
>TRBV27|.|once|TRBJ2-5
TGTGGCGGGGGTACCGGGGGCCGCGGCCAAGATACCCAGTACTTC
CGGGTGGRGQDTQYF
>TRBV10-3|.|.|TRBJ2-3
TGTGCCGGGAGGGGCGGGGGCTGCCTCCAAGAGACCCAGTATTTC
CAGRGGGCLQETQYF
>TRBV27|.|.|TRBJ2-4
TGTGCCAGCAGCGCTCGGACATCCTTAGCCAAAAACATTCAGTACTTC
CASSARTSLAKNIQYF